The clone carrying this T cell receptor (beta chain) was found many times. The sample comes from a study of low-dose radiotherapy and immunotherapy resistance in tumors. With TRAV- and TRBV-specific primers, first-strand cDNA was made, covering the alpha and beta chains. It was with a constant-region primer and a V-primer adapter that TCRs were amplified over about 19 PCR cycles. TCRdb redid the calling of the reads with MiXCR, one entry per CDR3 protein. The sample contains about 82,000 distinct CDR3 sequences, over 15% of which appear only once. V gave up 0 bases and J gave up 3 bases; unmatched junction bases: 7. Germline V CDR1 and CDR2: GTSNPN, SVGIG (reference sequence). This CDR3 spans 16 amino acids. Time point noted: before trial treatment. Low-dose radiotherapy and low-dose cyclophosphamide, together with aspirin, ipilimumab and nivolumab, were given to donors.

The clonotype was recovered from a male donor with prostate cancer. The source was PBMCs, collected before treatment. The chain links TRBV30 to TRBJ1-5; 8 nucleotides agree with TRBD1. CDR3 DNA: TGTGCCTGGAGTGTAGGGCAGGGGGCCGTCAATCAGCCCCAGCATTTT. As protein: CAWSVGQGAVNQPQHF.